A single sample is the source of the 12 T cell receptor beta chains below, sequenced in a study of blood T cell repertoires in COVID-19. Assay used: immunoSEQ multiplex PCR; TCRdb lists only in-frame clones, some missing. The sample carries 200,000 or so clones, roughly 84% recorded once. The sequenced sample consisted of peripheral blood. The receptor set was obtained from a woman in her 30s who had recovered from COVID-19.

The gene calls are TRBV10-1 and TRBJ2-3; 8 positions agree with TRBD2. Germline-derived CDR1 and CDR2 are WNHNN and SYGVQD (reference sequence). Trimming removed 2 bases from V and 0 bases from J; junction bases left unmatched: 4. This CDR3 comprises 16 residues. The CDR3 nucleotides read TGCGCCAGCAGTGAGGGTTCTAGCGGGAGCACAGATACGCAGTATTTT. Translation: CASSEGSSGSTDTQYF.

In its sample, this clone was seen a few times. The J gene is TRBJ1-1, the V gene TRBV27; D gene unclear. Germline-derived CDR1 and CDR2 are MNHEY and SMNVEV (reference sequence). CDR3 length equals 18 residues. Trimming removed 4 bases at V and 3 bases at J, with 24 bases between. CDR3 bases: TGTGCCAGCAGTTACCTAGGCAGAGGGCAGGCGAAGGACACTGAAGCTTTCTTT. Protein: CASSYLGRGQAKDTEAFF.

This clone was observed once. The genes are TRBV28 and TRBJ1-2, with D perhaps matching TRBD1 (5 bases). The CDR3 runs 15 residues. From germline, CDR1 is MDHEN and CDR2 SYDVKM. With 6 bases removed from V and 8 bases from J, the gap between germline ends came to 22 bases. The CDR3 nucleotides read TGTGCCAGCAGAGCTTATTTAGACAGCCCCAACGGCTACACCTTC. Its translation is CASRAYLDSPNGYTF.

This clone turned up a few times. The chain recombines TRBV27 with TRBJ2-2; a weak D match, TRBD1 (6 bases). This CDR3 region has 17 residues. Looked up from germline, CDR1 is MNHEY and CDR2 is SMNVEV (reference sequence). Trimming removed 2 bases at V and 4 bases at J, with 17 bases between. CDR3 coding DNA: TGTGCCAGCAGTTTAGCCCTTCACAGGGACCTCACCGGGGAGCTGTTTTTT. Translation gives CASSLALHRDLTGELFF.

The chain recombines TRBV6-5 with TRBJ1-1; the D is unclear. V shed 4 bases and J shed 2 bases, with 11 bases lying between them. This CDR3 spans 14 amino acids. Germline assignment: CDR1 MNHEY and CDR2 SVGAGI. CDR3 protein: CASSSGSFNTEAFF. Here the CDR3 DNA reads TGTGCCAGCAGTTCCGGGAGCTTTAACACTGAAGCTTTCTTT.

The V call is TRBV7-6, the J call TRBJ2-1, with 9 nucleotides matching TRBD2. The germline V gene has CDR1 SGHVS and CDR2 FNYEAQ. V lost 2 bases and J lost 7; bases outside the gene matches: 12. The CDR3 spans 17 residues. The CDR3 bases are TGTGCCAGCAGCTTAACAGGGATTAGCGGGAGTAGGAATGAGCAGTTCTTC. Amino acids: CASSLTGISGSRNEQFF.

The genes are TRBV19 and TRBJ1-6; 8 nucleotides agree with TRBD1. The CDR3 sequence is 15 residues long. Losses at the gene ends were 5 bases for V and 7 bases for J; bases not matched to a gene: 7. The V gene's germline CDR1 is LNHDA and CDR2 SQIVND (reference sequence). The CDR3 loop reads CASSLRDRLNSPLHF. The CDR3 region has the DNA TGTGCCAGTAGTCTCCGGGACAGGTTGAATTCACCCCTCCACTTT. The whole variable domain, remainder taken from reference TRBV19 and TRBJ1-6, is DGGITQSPKYLFRKEGQNVTLSCEQNLNHDAMYWYRQDPGQGLRLIYYSQIVNDFQKGDIAEGYSVSREKKESFPLTVTSAQKNPTAFYLCASSLRDRLNSPLHFGNGTRLTVT.

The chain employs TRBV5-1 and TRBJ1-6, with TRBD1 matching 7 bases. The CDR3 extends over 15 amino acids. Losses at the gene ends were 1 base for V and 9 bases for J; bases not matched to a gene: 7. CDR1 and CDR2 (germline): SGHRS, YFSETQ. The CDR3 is CASSLTGDGSSPLHF. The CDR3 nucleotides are TGCGCCAGCAGCTTGACAGGGGATGGGAGTTCACCCCTCCACTTT.

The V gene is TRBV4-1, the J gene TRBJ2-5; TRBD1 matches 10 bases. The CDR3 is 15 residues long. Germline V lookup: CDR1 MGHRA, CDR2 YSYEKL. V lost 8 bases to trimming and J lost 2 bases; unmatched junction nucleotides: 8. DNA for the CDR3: TGCGCCAGCGTATCTGGACAGGGGGGACAAGAGACCCAGTACTTC. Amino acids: CASVSGQGGQETQYF.

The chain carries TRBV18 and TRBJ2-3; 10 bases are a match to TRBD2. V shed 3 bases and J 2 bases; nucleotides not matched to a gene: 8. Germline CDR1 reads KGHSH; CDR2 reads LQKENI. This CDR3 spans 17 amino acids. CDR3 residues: CASSPSTSGSYTDTQYF. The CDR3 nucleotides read TGTGCCAGCTCACCTTCGACTAGCGGGTCTTACACAGATACGCAGTATTTT.

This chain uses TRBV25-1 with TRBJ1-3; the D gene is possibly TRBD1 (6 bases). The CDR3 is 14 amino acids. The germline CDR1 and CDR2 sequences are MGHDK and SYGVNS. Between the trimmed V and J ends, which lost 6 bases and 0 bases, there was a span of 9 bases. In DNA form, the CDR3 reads TGTGCCAGCAGGGACAGAACCTCTGGAAACACCATATATTTT. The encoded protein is CASRDRTSGNTIYF. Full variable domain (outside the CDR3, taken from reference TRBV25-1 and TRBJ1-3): EADIYQTPRYLVIGTGKKITLECSQTMGHDKMYWYQQDPGMELHLIHYSYGVNSTEKGDLSSESTVSRIRTEHFPLTLESARPSHTSQYLCASRDRTSGNTIYFGEGSWLTVV.

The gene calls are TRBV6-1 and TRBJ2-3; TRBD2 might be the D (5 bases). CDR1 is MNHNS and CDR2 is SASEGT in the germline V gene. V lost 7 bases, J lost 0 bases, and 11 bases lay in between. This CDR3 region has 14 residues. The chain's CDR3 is CASIRGGSTDTQYF. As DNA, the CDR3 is TGTGCCAGCATACGAGGCGGGAGCACAGATACGCAGTATTTT.